These 21 T cell receptor beta chains came from one sample sequenced in a study of blood T cell repertoires in COVID-19. This table comes from immunoSEQ multiplex PCR, and its TCRdb copy is limited to in-frame clones, with some not included. The sample lists about 22,000 clones; 90% were seen once. Sequenced material: peripheral blood. These receptors were taken from a man between 65 and 85 years old with acute or convalescent COVID-19.

This clone was detected only once. V gene TRBV27 combines with J gene TRBJ1-2, with TRBD1 matching over 8 bases. This CDR3 has 13 amino acids. The germline CDR1 and CDR2 sequences are MNHEY and SMNVEV (reference sequence). V trimming: 4 bases; J trimming: 6 bases; junction bases outside the gene matches: 4. The CDR3 region has the DNA TGTGCCAGCAGTTACCGGACAGGGAATGGCTACACCTTC. This translates into CASSYRTGNGYTF.

The CDR3 loop reads CATSRDKASGRAETDTQYF. The CDR3 bases are TGTGCCACCAGCAGAGATAAGGCTAGCGGGAGGGCCGAGACAGATACGCAGTATTTT. V gene TRBV15 combines with J gene TRBJ2-3; 12 positions agree with TRBD2. Germline lookup yields CDR1 LNHNV and CDR2 YYDKDF (reference sequence). The V segment lost 0 bases and the J segment 3 bases; nucleotides outside the gene matches: 10. The CDR3 spans 19 residues.

The chain combines TRBV28 with TRBJ1-2; a weak D match, TRBD1 (6 bases). The CDR3 is 14 amino acids. Trimming removed 5 bases from V and 4 bases from J, with 14 bases in between. Germline CDR1 reads MDHEN; CDR2 reads SYDVKM. The CDR3 region has the DNA TGTGCCAGCAGTGCAATGCCAGGGGCCTATGGCTACACCTTC. This gives the protein CASSAMPGAYGYTF.

The chain is built from TRBV5-5 and TRBJ1-3; D is ambiguous. CDR1 SGHKS and CDR2 YYEKEE come from the germline V gene (reference sequence). V lost 4 bases and J 3 bases, leaving 11 bases between the germline ends. This CDR3 has 14 amino acids. In DNA form, the CDR3 reads TGTGCCAGCAGCAACGGGATTTATGGAAACACCATATATTTT. Translated: CASSNGIYGNTIYF. Combining the CDR3 with reference TRBV5-5 and TRBJ1-3 gives the whole variable domain DAGVTQSPTHLIKTRGQQVTLRCSPISGHKSVSWYQQVLGQGPQFIFQYYEKEERGRGNFPDRFSARQFPNYSSELNVNALLLGDSALYLCASSNGIYGNTIYFGEGSWLTVV.

This chain connects TRBV5-1 to TRBJ1-2; D uncertain. There are 14 residues in the CDR3. V was shortened by 0 bases and J by 0 bases, with 6 bases between the two germline ends. Germline CDR1 reads SGHRS; CDR2 reads YFSETQ. The CDR3 protein is CASSLDRANYGYTF. In nucleotides, the CDR3 is TGCGCCAGCAGCTTGGACCGAGCTAACTATGGCTACACCTTC.

The chain combines TRBV7-6 with TRBJ2-1; D possibly corresponds to TRBD2 (6 bases). V gave up 5 bases and J gave up 0 bases, with 11 bases separating them. From germline, CDR1 is SGHVS and CDR2 FNYEAQ. This CDR3 comprises 15 residues. The CDR3 reads CASSPRGNSYNEQFF. CDR3 sequence (DNA): TGTGCCAGCAGCCCCCGGGGGAACTCCTACAATGAGCAGTTCTTC.

The chain couples TRBV12-3 or TRBV12-4 to TRBJ1-6; no clear D. The CDR3 covers 13 residues. Between the trimmed V and J ends, which lost 2 bases and 8 bases, there was a span of 7 bases. The CDR3 DNA follows: TGTGCCAGCAGTTTAATCGGGGATTCACCCCTCCACTTT. This gives the protein CASSLIGDSPLHF.

The V call is TRBV5-1, the J call TRBJ2-7; D perhaps matches TRBD1 (5 bases). V lost 0 bases and J lost 0, with 13 bases in between. The germline V gene encodes CDR1 SGHRS and CDR2 YFSETQ. The CDR3 length is 16 residues. CDR3 nucleotides: TGCGCCAGCAGCTTGGGGGGCCAGATAAGCTCCTACGAGCAGTACTTC. It translates to CASSLGGQISSYEQYF. Full variable domain (outside the CDR3, taken from reference TRBV5-1 and TRBJ2-7): KAGVTQTPRYLIKTRGQQVTLSCSPISGHRSVSWYQQTPGQGLQFLFEYFSETQRNKGNFPGRFSGRQFSNSRSEMNVSTLELGDSALYLCASSLGGQISSYEQYFGPGTRLTVT.

The chain links TRBV27 to TRBJ1-5; 7 positions match TRBD1. The CDR3 length is 14 residues. The germline gives CDR1 MNHEY, CDR2 SMNVEV (reference sequence). The ends lost 6 bases at V and 2 bases at J; junction bases unmatched: 4. The CDR3 coding sequence is TGTGCCAGCAGCCTGACAGGGCGCAATCAGCCCCAGCATTTT. Translation: CASSLTGRNQPQHF.

The J gene is TRBJ1-1, the V gene TRBV19; D might be TRBD1 (5 bases). Per germline, CDR1 LNHDA and CDR2 SQIVND (reference sequence). Trimming stripped 7 bases from V and 2 bases from J, with 17 bases between. The CDR3 runs 15 residues. The chain's CDR3 is CASNNPVGVNTEAFF. CDR3 coding DNA: TGTGCCAGTAATAATCCCGTAGGGGTTAACACTGAAGCTTTCTTT.

The V call is TRBV2, the J call TRBJ1-4; D is ambiguous. The germline V gene encodes CDR1 SNHLY and CDR2 FYNNEI. The V end lost 4 bases, the J end lost 4 bases, and 7 bases lay between the germline ends. The CDR3 spans 13 residues. The DNA for the CDR3 is TGTGCCAGCAGTGGCAGAATTAATGAAAAACTGTTTTTT. This sequence encodes CASSGRINEKLFF.

This CDR3 reads CASSRTGVTEAFF. DNA for the CDR3: TGTGCCAGTAGTAGAACAGGGGTAACTGAAGCTTTCTTT. This sequence joins TRBV19 and TRBJ1-1; 7 bases are shared with TRBD1. The trim removed 4 bases at V and 5 bases at J, leaving 4 bases unmatched. The CDR3 runs 13 residues. Looked up from germline, CDR1 is LNHDA and CDR2 is SQIVND (reference sequence).

The CDR3 spells CASSQDSWVTGTAPYEQYF. Written as DNA, the CDR3 is TGTGCCAGCAGCCAAGATTCCTGGGTTACAGGGACGGCCCCCTACGAGCAGTACTTC. The chain combines TRBV3-1 (or the pseudogene TRBV3-2) with TRBJ2-7; a weak D match, TRBD1 (6 bases). The CDR3 spans 19 residues. The germline V gene encodes CDR1 LGHDT and CDR2 YNNKEL (reference sequence). Trimming took 0 bases from V and 2 from J, leaving 23 bases between them.

This rearrangement joins TRBV4-3 to TRBJ2-1, with D perhaps TRBD2 (5 bases). The CDR3 totals 15 residues. In germline, CDR1 is LGHNA, CDR2 YSLEER. Between the trimmed V and J ends, which lost 0 bases and 4 bases, there was a span of 10 bases. CDR3: CASSQDASSYNEQFF. As DNA, the CDR3 is TGCGCCAGCAGCCAAGATGCTAGCAGTTACAATGAGCAGTTCTTC.

This clone has a single count. The genes are TRBV7-9 and TRBJ2-7; possible D gene TRBD1, 5 bases. Looked up from germline, CDR1 is SEHNR and CDR2 is FQNEAQ (reference sequence). Trimming removed 5 bases at V and 6 bases at J, with 14 bases between. This CDR3 spans 13 amino acids. The CDR3 protein is CASSQMSQGEQYF. As DNA, the CDR3 is TGTGCCAGCAGCCAAATGTCGCAGGGCGAGCAGTACTTC.

The chain joins TRBV28 to TRBJ1-5; D not certain. The germline CDR1 and CDR2 sequences are MDHEN and SYDVKM. The CDR3 is made up of 16 amino acids. Trimming removed 5 bases at V and 1 base at J, with 15 bases between. CDR3 bases: TGTGCCAGCAGTACCCCCCCGTCCAGAAGCAATCAGCCCCAGCATTTT. It specifies CASSTPPSRSNQPQHF.

The chain uses TRBV4-1 and TRBJ1-6; D is ambiguous. Germline CDR1 reads MGHRA; CDR2 reads YSYEKL. This CDR3 contains 16 residues. The V end lost 5 bases, the J end lost 6 bases, and 17 bases lay between the germline ends. The CDR3 sequence is CASSSQTWESNSPLHF. CDR3 DNA sequence: TGCGCCAGCAGCTCACAGACATGGGAGTCTAATTCACCCCTCCACTTT.

The chain recombines TRBV3-1 (or the pseudogene TRBV3-2) with TRBJ2-7; 8 bases are a match to TRBD2. CDR1 and CDR2 (germline): LGHDT, YNNKEL (reference sequence). The trim removed 1 base at V and 2 bases at J, leaving 4 bases unmatched. The CDR3 runs 15 residues. CDR3 residues: CASSQVGGRTYEQYF. DNA of the CDR3: TGTGCCAGCAGCCAAGTGGGCGGGAGGACCTACGAGCAGTACTTC.

This chain connects TRBV2 to TRBJ1-1; D gene ambiguous. Trimming pared 1 base from V and 0 bases from J, leaving 3 bases between. Looked up from germline, CDR1 is SNHLY and CDR2 is FYNNEI. The CDR3 totals 13 residues. The CDR3 here is CASSEDMNTEAFF. CDR3 bases: TGTGCCAGCAGTGAAGATATGAACACTGAAGCTTTCTTT. The complete variable domain, with remaining parts taken from reference TRBV2 and TRBJ1-1, reads EPEVTQTPSHQVTQMGQEVILRCVPISNHLYFYWYRQILGQKVEFLVSFYNNEISEKSEIFDDQFSVERPDGSNFTLKIRSTKLEDSAMYFCASSEDMNTEAFFGQGTRLTVV.

As to this clone: The germline gene is not matched at one end of the junction; a read error may be the cause. This chain uses TRBV7-7 with TRBJ2-3; TRBD2 agrees at 9 bases. In germline, CDR1 is SSHAT, CDR2 FNYEAQ (reference sequence). The CDR3 is made up of 14 amino acids. The CDR3 bases are TGTGCTAGCAGCTTAGCGGGAGTTGCAGATACGCAGTATTTT. The encoded protein is CASSLAGVADTQYF.

The genes are TRBV3-1 (or the pseudogene TRBV3-2) and TRBJ2-1; the D gene is possibly TRBD2 (7 bases). This CDR3 contains 17 residues. Per germline, CDR1 LGHDT and CDR2 YNNKEL (reference sequence). Trimming removed 0 bases from V and 5 bases from J, with 17 bases in between. As DNA, the CDR3 is TGTGCCAGCAGCCAAGATTGGAGGGAGGGGGGAAACAATGAGCAGTTCTTC. Translated, it gives CASSQDWREGGNNEQFF.